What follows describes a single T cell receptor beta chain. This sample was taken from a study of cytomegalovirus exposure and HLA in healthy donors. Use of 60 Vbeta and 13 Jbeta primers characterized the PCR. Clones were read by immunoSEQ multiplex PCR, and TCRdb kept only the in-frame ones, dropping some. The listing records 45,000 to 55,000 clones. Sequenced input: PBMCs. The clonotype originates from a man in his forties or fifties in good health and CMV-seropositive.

Written as DNA, the CDR3 is TGTGCCAGCAGTTTAGCGGGGGGGGGCAAAAACATTCAGTACTTC. Amino acids: CASSLAGGGKNIQYF. The chain combines TRBV28 with TRBJ2-4; TRBD2 agrees at 9 bases. CDR1 and CDR2 from the germline V gene are MDHEN and SYDVKM. This CDR3 is built from 15 residues. Trimming took 2 bases from V and 3 from J; bases not matched to a gene: 2.